The rows below give T cell receptor beta chains drawn from one sample of a study of identifying expanded T cells in peripheral blood. Only in-frame clones appear in the TCRdb table, and some are missing; sequencing was by immunoSEQ multiplex PCR. The sample consists of about 130,000 clones, 75% to 90% of them appearing once. The sample comprised blood. Every receptor here comes from a person aged 18-69 years in good health. CDR3s include the opening cysteine and the closing phenylalanine or tryptophan. Each record gives: D gene, V gene, J gene, clone size, CDR3 DNA, CDR3 protein. D genes are given only for firm matches. Some rows have no size entry. The others give once, few or many, or a class for an expanded clone.

d_gene: -
v_gene: TRBV4-2
j_gene: TRBJ1-1
abundance: -
CDR3nt: TGTGCCAGCAGCCAAGAGGTAACACGCCTGGGCACTGAAGCTTTCTTT
CDR3aa: CASSQEVTRLGTEAFF

d_gene: TRBD1
v_gene: TRBV10-3
j_gene: TRBJ2-2
abundance: -
CDR3nt: TGTGCCACCAGACAGGGGGCCACCGGGGAGCTGTTTTTT
CDR3aa: CATRQGATGELFF

d_gene: -
v_gene: TRBV7-3
j_gene: TRBJ2-1
abundance: -
CDR3nt: TGTGCCAGCAGCCTACAGGAGGGAAATGAGCAGTTCTTC
CDR3aa: CASSLQEGNEQFF

d_gene: TRBD2
v_gene: TRBV19
j_gene: TRBJ2-2
abundance: -
CDR3nt: TGTGCCAGTAGTATGTATAGCGGGAGGAACACCGGGGAGCTGTTTTTT
CDR3aa: CASSMYSGRNTGELFF

d_gene: -
v_gene: TRBV7-2
j_gene: TRBJ2-7
abundance: -
CDR3nt: TGTGCCAGCAGCTTAATCGACAGTTACGAGCAGTACTTC
CDR3aa: CASSLIDSYEQYF

d_gene: TRBD1
v_gene: TRBV5-1
j_gene: TRBJ1-1
abundance: -
CDR3nt: TGCGCCAGCAGAGGAGGCAGGGGGAGAAGATTCGAGAACACTGAAGCTTTCTTT
CDR3aa: CASRGGRGRRFENTEAFF

d_gene: TRBD1
v_gene: TRBV7-9
j_gene: TRBJ2-7
abundance: -
CDR3nt: TGTGCCAGCAGCTTAGGAACAGGGGGGCTCGACGAGCAGTACTTC
CDR3aa: CASSLGTGGLDEQYF

d_gene: -
v_gene: TRBV6-1
j_gene: TRBJ1-2
abundance: -
CDR3nt: TGTGCCAGCAGTCGAGGGAAAGTGGACTATGGCTACACCTTC
CDR3aa: CASSRGKVDYGYTF

d_gene: -
v_gene: TRBV25-1
j_gene: TRBJ1-5
abundance: -
CDR3nt: TGTGCCAGCAGCAAAGGGGAGGGTTCGGGGCAGCCCCAGCATTTT
CDR3aa: CASSKGEGSGQPQHF

d_gene: TRBD1
v_gene: TRBV11-2
j_gene: TRBJ2-7
abundance: -
CDR3nt: TGTGCCAGCAGCTCGGGGCTCGGGGGGACAGGGTTTGCCGAGCAGTACTTC
CDR3aa: CASSSGLGGTGFAEQYF

d_gene: -
v_gene: TRBV18
j_gene: TRBJ1-1
abundance: -
CDR3nt: TGTGCCAGCTCACCGCCGGGGTTTCGGTTGAACACTGAAGCTTTCTTT
CDR3aa: CASSPPGFRLNTEAFF

d_gene: -
v_gene: TRBV4-1
j_gene: TRBJ1-3
abundance: -
CDR3nt: TGCGCCAGCAGCCCCGCTGCCAGCTCTGGAAACACCATATATTTT
CDR3aa: CASSPAASSGNTIYF

d_gene: TRBD1
v_gene: TRBV7-6
j_gene: TRBJ2-2
abundance: once
CDR3nt: TGTGCCAGCAGCTTGAGGACAGGGGCCCTCCTTACCGGGGAGCTGTTTTTT
CDR3aa: CASSLRTGALLTGELFF

d_gene: TRBD1
v_gene: TRBV27
j_gene: TRBJ2-7
abundance: -
CDR3nt: TGTGCCAGCAGTTCACTCGGGACAGGGGTTCTCGAGCAGTACTTC
CDR3aa: CASSSLGTGVLEQYF